The entry below gives a single T cell receptor (beta chain) sequence along with its context. As yet, its antigen is unknown. Primers: 60 Vbeta forward and 13 Jbeta reverse. Clones were sequenced by immunoSEQ multiplex PCR, and TCRdb holds only the in-frame ones, with some missing. This table lists 65,000 to 80,000 clones. V lost 4 bases and J lost 3, with 15 bases in between. CDR3 length equals 15 residues. Germline V CDR1 and CDR2: MNHNS, SASEGT. These data come from a study of cytomegalovirus exposure and HLA in healthy donors. Regarding the study as a whole: Prior analysis indicated that the majority of TCR beta V segments exhibited productivity approximately 87% or approximately 30% of the time. CMV antigen specificity of three CMV-associated chains was confirmed in vitro. In presence/absence analyses, roughly uniform sequencing depth across donors was assumed.

The chain employs TRBV6-1 and TRBJ1-2; perhaps TRBD1 as D (6 bases). The TCR originated in a female donor in good health and CMV-seropositive. The sample taken for sequencing was PBMCs. This CDR3 is CASSVEQGSYYGYTF. In DNA form, the CDR3 reads TGTGCCAGCAGTGTCGAACAGGGCTCCTACTATGGCTACACCTTC.